The 7 T cell receptor beta chains reported below all come from one sample, sequenced in a study of patients and donors after allogeneic stem cell transplantation (dated by TCRdb to between 2020 and 2021). Library construction relied on RT-PCR. Sequenced using a NextSeq 550. TCRdb ran its own pipeline on the public reads, namely fastp trimming at Q25 and MiXCR clone calling, and kept in-frame beta chains. Records with the same CDR3 protein are collapsed into one entry carrying the most frequent genes and DNA. The sample table records about 200,000 distinct CDR3 sequences; 35% to 45% of these occur just once. The biggest ten clones account for about 9.9% of the sample. What was sequenced was blood, either unsorted or a sorted T cell fraction (not recorded which). These TCRs come from a human donor who was either an allogeneic HSCT recipient or a stem cell or donor lymphocyte infusion donor (not recorded which). It is not recorded whose cells these are; they may come from a transplant donor.

A few counts support this clonotype. This chain connects TRBV13 to TRBJ1-1; D remains unclear. Trimming shortened V by 5 bases and J by 10 bases, and 17 bases separated the two germline ends. This CDR3 has 13 residues. Germline V gene lookup returns CDR1 PRHDT and CDR2 FYEKMQ (reference sequence). CDR3 loop: CASSRTGRARAFF. CDR3 DNA sequence: TGTGCCAGCAGCCGGACCGGTCGAGCTAGAGCTTTCTTT.

This clonotype was found a few times. The genes are TRBV4-3 and TRBJ2-3, with a possible D match to TRBD2 (7 bases). The CDR3 covers 16 residues. Per the germline V gene, CDR1 is LGHNA and CDR2 is YSLEER. Trimming stripped 4 bases from V and 0 bases from J, with 14 bases between. CDR3 DNA sequence: TGCGCCAGCAGCCTGGGAGGGGGTAAAAGCACAGATACGCAGTATTTT. It is translated as CASSLGGGKSTDTQYF.

The V call is TRBV24-1, the J call TRBJ2-3; D possibly corresponds to TRBD1 (5 bases). Germline V lookup: CDR1 KGHDR, CDR2 SFDVKD. Deletions cut 5 bases from V and 0 bases from J, with 11 bases between. This CDR3 contains 15 residues. Here the CDR3 DNA reads TGTGCCACCAGTGCCGAGACAGCGAGCACAGATACGCAGTATTTT. Protein sequence: CATSAETASTDTQYF.

J is TRBJ2-5 and V is TRBV24-1; TRBD1 agrees at 12 bases. Germline CDR1 KGHDR, CDR2 SFDVKD. V was pared by 9 bases and J by 5 bases, with 6 bases of the junction left unmatched. CDR3 length: 14 residues. The CDR3 sequence: CATSGTGGAETQYF. The DNA of the CDR3 is TGTGCCACCTCCGGGACAGGGGGCGCGGAGACCCAGTACTTC.

The J gene is TRBJ1-2, the V gene TRBV30; possibly TRBD1 for D (5 bases). Germline CDR1 GTSNPN, CDR2 SVGIG (reference sequence). The length of the CDR3 is 14 residues. The CDR3 DNA sequence: TGTGCGTTGAATCGGGACGCAAAAGTCGATGGCTACACCTTC. Amino acid sequence: CALNRDAKVDGYTF.

This clonotype turned up a few times. The rearrangement uses TRBV12-3 or TRBV12-4 and TRBJ1-4, with a weak D call TRBD1 (5 bases). V was clipped by 3 bases and J by 2 bases, with 10 bases between them. The CDR3 is 15 amino acids. The CDR3 DNA sequence: TGTGCCAGCAGTTTGGGAGGGGCTACTAATGAAAAACTGTTTTTT. Translating it yields CASSLGGATNEKLFF.

This clonotype was recorded a few times. V is TRBV5-8 and J is TRBJ1-5, with TRBD1 identical over 7 bases. The CDR3 contains 15 residues. CDR1 and CDR2 (germline): SGHTS, YDEGEE. After removal of 7 bases from V and 2 bases from J, the junction contained 9 bases not matched to a gene. As DNA, the CDR3 is TGTGCCAGCTCTAGAGACAGGGTAGGCAATCAGCCCCAGCATTTT. Translation gives CASSRDRVGNQPQHF.